This entry lists 9 T cell receptor beta chains sequenced from one sample in a study of tumour-infiltrating T cells in Burkitt lymphoma (TCRdb year 2020). Library preparation used the immunoSEQ multiplex PCR assay. TCRdb mirrors the immuneACCESS table, restricted to in-frame sequences. Some clones are absent from its copies; in checked studies, under half trace to an unresolved V gene, and the reason for the others is unknown. Recorded for this sample are 15,000 to 20,000 clones; around four fifths of them occurred a single time. The top ten clonotypes cover 2% to 2.5% of the sample. The source material was tumor tissue. The receptor source for this set is a human donor with diffuse large B-cell lymphoma.

The chain has TRBV11-2 and TRBJ1-4; tentative D call: TRBD1 (6 bases). This CDR3 has 13 amino acids. Trimming pared 5 bases from V and 4 bases from J, leaving 8 bases between. Germline assignment: CDR1 SGHAT and CDR2 FQNNGV. This CDR3 reads CASSGGHNEKLFF. CDR3 DNA: TGTGCCAGCAGCGGGGGACATAATGAAAAACTGTTTTTT.

CDR3 nucleotides: TGTGCCAGCGTTTCCAGGGACGCGTGGAAGACTTTCTTT. Its protein is CASVSRDAWKTFF. V usage is TRBV19 and J usage is TRBJ1-1, with D possibly being TRBD1 (5 bases). The V end was cut by 9 bases, the J end by 12 bases, with 23 bases between. Per germline, CDR1 LNHDA and CDR2 SQIVND (reference sequence). There are 13 residues in the CDR3.

V gene TRBV7-9 combines with J gene TRBJ2-3; 11 bases line up with TRBD1. CDR3 size: 17 residues. V shed 4 bases, J shed 3 bases, and the junction held 9 bases outside the gene matches. Looked up from germline, CDR1 is SEHNR and CDR2 is FQNEAQ (reference sequence). CDR3 in amino acids: CASSSGTGGVGTDTQYF. The CDR3 nucleotides are TGTGCCAGCAGCTCCGGGACAGGGGGGGTGGGGACAGATACGCAGTATTTT.

V is TRBV5-4 and J is TRBJ2-7; perhaps TRBD1 as D (6 bases). The CDR3 loop spans 15 amino acids. V shed 0 bases and J shed 5 bases, with 15 bases lying between them. Germline V gene sequence: CDR1 SGHNT, CDR2 YYREEE (reference sequence). CDR3 coding DNA: TGTGCCAGCAGCTTGGCGGGACAACCCGGGGACGAGCAGTACTTC. Protein: CASSLAGQPGDEQYF.

The V gene is TRBV5-4, the J gene TRBJ2-1; 7 bases map to TRBD1. The CDR3 sequence is 15 residues long. Trimming took 3 bases from V and 8 from J; bases not matched to a gene: 11. Germline CDR1 and CDR2: SGHNT and YYREEE (reference sequence). CDR3 in DNA: TGTGCCAGCAGCTGGCAGGGGGACGCCCACGATGAGCAGTTCTTC. It is translated as CASSWQGDAHDEQFF. The full variable domain, with the rest looked up from reference TRBV5-4 and TRBJ2-1, is ETGVTQSPTHLIKTRGQQVTLRCSSQSGHNTVSWYQQALGQGPQFIFQYYREEENGRGNFPPRFSGLQFPNYSSELNVNALELDDSALYLCASSWQGDAHDEQFFGPGTRLTVL.

The gene calls are TRBV27 and TRBJ1-1; no clear D gene. V was shortened by 3 bases and J by 4 bases, with 15 bases between the two germline ends. The CDR3 spans 15 residues. CDR1 is MNHEY, CDR2 SMNVEV, per germline (reference sequence). CDR3 in amino acids: CASSLDLSGVTEAFF. The CDR3, as DNA: TGTGCCAGCAGTTTGGATCTCAGTGGAGTCACTGAAGCTTTCTTT.

The chain recombines TRBV4-3 with TRBJ2-1; perhaps TRBD1 as D (6 bases). V was clipped by 0 bases and J by 8 bases, with 17 bases between them. The CDR3 length is 16 residues. From germline, CDR1 is LGHNA and CDR2 YSLEER. The CDR3 nucleotides are TGCGCCAGCAGCCAAGATGAACAGGGCCTCTGGGATGAGCAGTTCTTC. This sequence encodes CASSQDEQGLWDEQFF.

Of note for this clone: This sample includes further DNA sequences coding for the same CDR3. This chain connects TRBV13 to TRBJ2-7; 7 nucleotides match TRBD1. V was clipped by 6 bases and J by 4 bases; unmatched bases: 9. CDR3 length: 14 amino acids. Per the germline V gene, CDR1 is PRHDT and CDR2 is FYEKMQ (reference sequence). In DNA, the CDR3 is TGTGCCAGCAGTTCCGGGACAGCTTTATACGAGCAGTACTTC. As protein: CASSSGTALYEQYF.

This clone was seen once. The chain carries TRBV15 and TRBJ2-5; tentative D call: TRBD1 (6 bases). This CDR3 has 15 amino acids. V was pared by 1 base and J by 1 base, with 10 bases between. Germline V lookup: CDR1 LNHNV, CDR2 YYDKDF (reference sequence). CDR3 DNA: TGTGCCACCAGCAGAGTATCAGGGGTCCAAGAGACCCAGTACTTC. Its protein is CATSRVSGVQETQYF.